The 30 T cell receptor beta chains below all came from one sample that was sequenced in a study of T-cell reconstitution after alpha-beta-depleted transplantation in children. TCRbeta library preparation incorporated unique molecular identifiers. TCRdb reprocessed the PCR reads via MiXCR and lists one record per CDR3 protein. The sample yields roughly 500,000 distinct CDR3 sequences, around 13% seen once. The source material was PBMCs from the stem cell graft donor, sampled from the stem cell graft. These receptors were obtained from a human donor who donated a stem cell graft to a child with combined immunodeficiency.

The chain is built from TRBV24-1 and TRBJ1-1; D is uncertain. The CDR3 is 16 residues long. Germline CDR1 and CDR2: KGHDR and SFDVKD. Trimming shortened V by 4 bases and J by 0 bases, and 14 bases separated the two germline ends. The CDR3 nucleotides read TGTGCCACCAGTGACGAGACCTTAGAAGTGAACACTGAAGCTTTCTTT. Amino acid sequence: CATSDETLEVNTEAFF.

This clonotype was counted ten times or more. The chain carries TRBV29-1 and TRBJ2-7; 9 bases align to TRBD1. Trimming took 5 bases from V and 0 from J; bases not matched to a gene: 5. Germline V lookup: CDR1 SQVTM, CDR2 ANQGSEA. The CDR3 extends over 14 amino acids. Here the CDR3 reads CSVLKTGGSYEQYF. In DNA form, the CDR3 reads TGCAGCGTTCTGAAGACAGGGGGCTCCTACGAGCAGTACTTC.

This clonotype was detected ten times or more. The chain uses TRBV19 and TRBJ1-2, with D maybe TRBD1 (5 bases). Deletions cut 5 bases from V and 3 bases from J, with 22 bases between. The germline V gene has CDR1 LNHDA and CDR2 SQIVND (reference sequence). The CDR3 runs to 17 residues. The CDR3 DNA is TGTGCCAGTAGTCCCCGGGGCAGGATAAATTCTGACTATGGCTACACCTTC. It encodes CASSPRGRINSDYGYTF.

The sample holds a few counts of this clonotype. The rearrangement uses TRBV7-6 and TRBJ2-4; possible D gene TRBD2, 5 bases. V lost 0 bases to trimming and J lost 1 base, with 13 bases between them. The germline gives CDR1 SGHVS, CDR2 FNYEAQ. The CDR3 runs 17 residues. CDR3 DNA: TGTGCCAGCAGCTTAGCGCGTATACGAGGGGCCAAAAACATTCAGTACTTC. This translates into CASSLARIRGAKNIQYF.

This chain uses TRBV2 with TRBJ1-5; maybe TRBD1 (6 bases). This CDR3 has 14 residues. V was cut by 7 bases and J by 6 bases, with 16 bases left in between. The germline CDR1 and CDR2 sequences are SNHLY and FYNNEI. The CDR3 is CASIQGREGQPQHF. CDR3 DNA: TGTGCCAGCATCCAGGGGCGGGAGGGTCAGCCCCAGCATTTT.

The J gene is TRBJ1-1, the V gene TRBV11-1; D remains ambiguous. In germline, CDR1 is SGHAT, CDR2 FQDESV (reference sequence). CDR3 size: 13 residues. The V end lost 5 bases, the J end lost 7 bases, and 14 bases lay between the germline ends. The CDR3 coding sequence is TGTGCCAGCAGCCCACCCGGGGATATTGAAGCTTTCTTT. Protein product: CASSPPGDIEAFF.

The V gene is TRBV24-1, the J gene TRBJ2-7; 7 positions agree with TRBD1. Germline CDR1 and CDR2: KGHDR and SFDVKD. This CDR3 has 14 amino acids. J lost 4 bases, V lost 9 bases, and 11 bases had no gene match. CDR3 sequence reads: CATGPHRGGYEQYF. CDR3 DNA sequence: TGTGCCACCGGTCCCCACAGGGGCGGGTACGAGCAGTACTTC.

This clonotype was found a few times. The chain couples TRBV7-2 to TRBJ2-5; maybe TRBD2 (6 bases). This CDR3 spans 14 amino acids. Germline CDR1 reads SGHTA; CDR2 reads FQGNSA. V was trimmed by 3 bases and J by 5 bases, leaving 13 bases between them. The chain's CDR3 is CASSLWGGMETQYF. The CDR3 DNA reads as TGTGCCAGCAGCTTGTGGGGCGGGATGGAGACCCAGTACTTC. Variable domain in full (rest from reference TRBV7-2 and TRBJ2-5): GAGVSQSPSNKVTEKGKDVELRCDPISGHTALYWYRQSLGQGLEFLIYFQGNSAPDKSGLPSDRFSAERTGGSVSTLTIQRTQQEDSAVYLCASSLWGGMETQYFGPGTRLLVL.

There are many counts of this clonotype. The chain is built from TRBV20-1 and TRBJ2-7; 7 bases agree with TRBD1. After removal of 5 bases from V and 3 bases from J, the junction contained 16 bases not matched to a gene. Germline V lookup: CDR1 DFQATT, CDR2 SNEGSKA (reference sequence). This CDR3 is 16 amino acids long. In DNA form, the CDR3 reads TGCAGTGCTGGGCTAGCTACGGCGACAGGGTACTACGAGCAGTACTTC. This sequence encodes CSAGLATATGYYEQYF.

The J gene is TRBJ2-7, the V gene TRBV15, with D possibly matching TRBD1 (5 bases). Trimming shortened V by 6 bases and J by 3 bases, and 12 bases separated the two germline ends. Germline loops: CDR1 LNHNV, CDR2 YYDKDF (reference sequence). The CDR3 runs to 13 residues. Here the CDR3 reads CATRGVNGYEQYF. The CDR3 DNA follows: TGTGCCACCAGAGGGGTCAACGGCTACGAGCAGTACTTC. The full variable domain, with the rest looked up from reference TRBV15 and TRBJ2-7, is DAMVIQNPRYQVTQFGKPVTLSCSQTLNHNVMYWYQQKSSQAPKLLFHYYDKDFNNEADTPDNFQSRRPNTSFCFLDIRSPGLGDTAMYLCATRGVNGYEQYFGPGTRLTVT.

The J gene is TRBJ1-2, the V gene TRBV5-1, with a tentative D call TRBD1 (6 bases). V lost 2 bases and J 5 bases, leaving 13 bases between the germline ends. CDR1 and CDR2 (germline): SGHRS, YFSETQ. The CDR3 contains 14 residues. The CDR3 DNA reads TGCGCCAGCAGCTTCGGACAGTCGTCTTATGGCTACACCTTC. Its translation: CASSFGQSSYGYTF.

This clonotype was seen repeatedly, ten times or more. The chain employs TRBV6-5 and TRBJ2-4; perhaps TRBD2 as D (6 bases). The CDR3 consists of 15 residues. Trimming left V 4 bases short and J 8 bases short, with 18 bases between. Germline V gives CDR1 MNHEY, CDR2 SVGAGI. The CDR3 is CASSFPAGGADIQYF. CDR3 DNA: TGTGCCAGCAGTTTCCCGGCCGGGGGAGCGGACATTCAGTACTTC.

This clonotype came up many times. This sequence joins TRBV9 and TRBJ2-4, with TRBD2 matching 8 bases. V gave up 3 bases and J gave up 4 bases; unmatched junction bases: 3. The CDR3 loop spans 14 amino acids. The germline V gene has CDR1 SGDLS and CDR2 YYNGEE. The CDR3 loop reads CASSATSAKNIQYF. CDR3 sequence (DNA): TGTGCCAGCAGCGCGACTAGCGCGAAAAACATTCAGTACTTC.

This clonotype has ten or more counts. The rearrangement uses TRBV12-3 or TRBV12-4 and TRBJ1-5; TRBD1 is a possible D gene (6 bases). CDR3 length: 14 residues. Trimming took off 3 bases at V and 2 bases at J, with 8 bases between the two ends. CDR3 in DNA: TGTGCCAGCAGTTTTGCAGGGGGCAATCAGCCCCAGCATTTT. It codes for CASSFAGGNQPQHF.

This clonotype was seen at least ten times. The CDR3, as DNA: TGTGCCAGCAGTTTATTGGAGGGACAGATTTACAATGAGCAGTTCTTC. Translated, it gives CASSLLEGQIYNEQFF. The V call is TRBV12-3 or TRBV12-4, the J call TRBJ2-1; possibly TRBD1 for D (7 bases). V was clipped by 2 bases and J by 4 bases, with 15 bases between them. The CDR3 is 16 residues long.

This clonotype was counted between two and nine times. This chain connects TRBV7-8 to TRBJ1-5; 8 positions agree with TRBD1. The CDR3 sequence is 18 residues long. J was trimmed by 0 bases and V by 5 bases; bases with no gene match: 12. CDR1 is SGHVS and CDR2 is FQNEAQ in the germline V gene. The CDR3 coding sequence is TGTGCCAGCAGCCCCGGGACAGGAGATTATTATAGCAATCAGCCCCAGCATTTT. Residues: CASSPGTGDYYSNQPQHF.

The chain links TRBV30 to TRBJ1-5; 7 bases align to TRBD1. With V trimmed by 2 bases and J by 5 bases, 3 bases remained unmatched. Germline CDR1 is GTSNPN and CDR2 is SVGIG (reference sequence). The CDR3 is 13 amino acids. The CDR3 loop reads CAWSPGQHQPQHF. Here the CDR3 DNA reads TGTGCCTGGAGTCCGGGACAGCATCAGCCCCAGCATTTT.

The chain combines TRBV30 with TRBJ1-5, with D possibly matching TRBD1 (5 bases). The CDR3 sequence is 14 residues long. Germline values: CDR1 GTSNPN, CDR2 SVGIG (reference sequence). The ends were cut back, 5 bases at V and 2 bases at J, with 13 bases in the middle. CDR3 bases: TGTGCCTGGTCGGTGGGGCAGCGCAATCAGCCCCAGCATTTT. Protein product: CAWSVGQRNQPQHF.

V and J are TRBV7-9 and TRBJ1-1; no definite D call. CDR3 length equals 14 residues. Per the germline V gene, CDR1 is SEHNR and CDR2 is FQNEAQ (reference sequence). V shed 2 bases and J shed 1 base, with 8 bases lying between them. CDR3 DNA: TGTGCCAGCAGCTTAAAACAGCGGAACACTGAAGCTTTCTTT. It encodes CASSLKQRNTEAFF.

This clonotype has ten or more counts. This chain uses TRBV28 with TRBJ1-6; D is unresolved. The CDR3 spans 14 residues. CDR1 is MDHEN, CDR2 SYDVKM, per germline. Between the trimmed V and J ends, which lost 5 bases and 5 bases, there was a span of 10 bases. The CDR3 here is CASSTGFDNSPLHF. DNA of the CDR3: TGTGCCAGCAGTACCGGATTCGATAATTCACCCCTCCACTTT. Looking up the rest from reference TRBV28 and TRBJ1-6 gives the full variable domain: DVKVTQSSRYLVKRTGEKVFLECVQDMDHENMFWYRQDPGLGLRLIYFSYDVKMKEKGDIPEGYSVSREKKERFSLILESASTNQTSMYLCASSTGFDNSPLHFGNGTRLTVT.

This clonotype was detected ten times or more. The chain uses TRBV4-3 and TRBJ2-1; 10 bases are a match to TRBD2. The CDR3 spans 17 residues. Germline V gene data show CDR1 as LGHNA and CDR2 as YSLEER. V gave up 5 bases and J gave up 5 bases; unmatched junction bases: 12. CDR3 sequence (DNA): TGCGCCAGCAGCACCAGGGTTAAGCGGGAGGGCAACAATGAGCAGTTCTTC. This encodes CASSTRVKREGNNEQFF.

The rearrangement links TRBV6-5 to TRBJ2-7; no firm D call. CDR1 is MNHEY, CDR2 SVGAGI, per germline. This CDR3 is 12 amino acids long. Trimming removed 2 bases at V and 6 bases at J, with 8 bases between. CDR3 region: CASSYPNSEQYF. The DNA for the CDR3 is TGTGCCAGCAGTTACCCGAATAGCGAGCAGTACTTC.

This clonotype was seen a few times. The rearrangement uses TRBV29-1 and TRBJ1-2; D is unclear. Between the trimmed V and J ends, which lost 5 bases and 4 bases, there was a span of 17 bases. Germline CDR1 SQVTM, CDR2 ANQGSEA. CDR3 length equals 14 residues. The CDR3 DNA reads TGCAGCGTTCCGGACTCGGAGTGGGGCTATGGCTACACCTTC. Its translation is CSVPDSEWGYGYTF.

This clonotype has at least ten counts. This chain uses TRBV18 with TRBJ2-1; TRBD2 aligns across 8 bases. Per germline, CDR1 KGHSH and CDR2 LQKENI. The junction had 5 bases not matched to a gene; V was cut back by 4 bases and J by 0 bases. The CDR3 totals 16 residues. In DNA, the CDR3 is TGTGCCAGCTCACTAGGACTAGCCAGCTCCTACAATGAGCAGTTCTTC. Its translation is CASSLGLASSYNEQFF. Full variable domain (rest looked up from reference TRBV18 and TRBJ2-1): NAGVMQNPRHLVRRRGQEARLRCSPMKGHSHVYWYRQLPEEGLKFMVYLQKENIIDESGMPKERFSAEFPKEGPSILRIQQVVRGDSAAYFCASSLGLASSYNEQFFGPGTRLTVL.

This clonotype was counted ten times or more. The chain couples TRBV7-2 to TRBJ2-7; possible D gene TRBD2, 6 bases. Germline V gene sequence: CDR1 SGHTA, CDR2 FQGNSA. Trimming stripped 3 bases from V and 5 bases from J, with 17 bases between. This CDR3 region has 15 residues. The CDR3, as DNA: TGTGCCAGCAGCTTCCCCCTCGGGGGAGACCACGAGCAGTACTTC. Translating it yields CASSFPLGGDHEQYF. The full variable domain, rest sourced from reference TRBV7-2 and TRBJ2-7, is GAGVSQSPSNKVTEKGKDVELRCDPISGHTALYWYRQSLGQGLEFLIYFQGNSAPDKSGLPSDRFSAERTGGSVSTLTIQRTQQEDSAVYLCASSFPLGGDHEQYFGPGTRLTVT.

The CDR3 reads CATSRSRGATDTQYF. In DNA form, the CDR3 reads TGTGCCACCAGCAGATCCCGCGGGGCCACAGATACGCAGTATTTT. The rearrangement uses TRBV15 and TRBJ2-3; D might be TRBD2 (6 bases). The CDR3 loop spans 15 amino acids. V lost 2 bases, J lost 2 bases, and 11 bases lay in between. Germline V gene lookup returns CDR1 LNHNV and CDR2 YYDKDF (reference sequence).

CDR3 sequence reads: CASLGRGESGNTIYF. The CDR3 region has the DNA TGTGCCTCCTTAGGGAGGGGAGAGTCTGGAAACACCATATATTTT. The chain has TRBV19 and TRBJ1-3; weak D call: TRBD1 (5 bases). V lost 11 bases, J lost 1 base, and 18 bases lay in between. CDR1 is LNHDA and CDR2 is SQIVND in the germline V gene (reference sequence). The CDR3 extends over 15 amino acids.

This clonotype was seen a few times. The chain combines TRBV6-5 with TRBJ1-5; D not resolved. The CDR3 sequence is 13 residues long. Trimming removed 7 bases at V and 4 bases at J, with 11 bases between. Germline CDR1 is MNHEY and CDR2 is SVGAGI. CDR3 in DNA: TGTGCCAGCACGAACAGTCTGAATCAGCCCCAGCATTTT. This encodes CASTNSLNQPQHF.

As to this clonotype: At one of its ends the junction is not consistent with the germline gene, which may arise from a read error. The CDR3 nucleotides are TGCGCCAGCGCCGTTGGGGTTCAGAATTCACCCCTCCACTTT. It is translated as CASAVGVQNSPLHF. This chain uses TRBV7-2 with TRBJ1-6; D not resolved. Germline lookup yields CDR1 SGHTA and CDR2 FQGNSA. The CDR3 length is 14 residues.

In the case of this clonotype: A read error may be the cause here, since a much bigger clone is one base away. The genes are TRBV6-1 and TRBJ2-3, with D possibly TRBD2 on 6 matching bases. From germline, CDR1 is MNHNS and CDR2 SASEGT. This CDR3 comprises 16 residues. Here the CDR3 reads CDSSGARAGSTDTQYF. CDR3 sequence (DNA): TGTGACAGCAGTGGGGCTCGGGCGGGGAGTACAGATACGCAGTATTTT.